The source of this TCR beta chain is a study of T cell repertoires in cytomegalovirus infection. The CDR3 spans 13 residues. With 0 bases removed from V and 12 bases from J, the gap between germline ends came to 17 bases. Germline V CDR1 and CDR2: GTSNPN, SVGIG (reference sequence). TCRdb independently ran MiXCR on the reads; one entry per CDR3 protein. The data hold approximately 500,000 distinct CDR3 sequences, with 26% observed a single time. J is TRBJ1-2 and V is TRBV30, with D possibly being TRBD1 (5 bases). The sequence was collected from a human donor in good health (CMV status not recorded). Some clones in this sample may be carry-over from other donors' samples. The sample comprised PBMCs. This CDR3 reads CAWSVPRAGSHTF. CDR3 DNA sequence: TGTGCCTGGAGTGTACCTCGGGCAGGGTCCCACACCTTC.